A selection of T cell receptor beta chains follows, all from one sample in a study of blood T cell repertoires in COVID-19. Clones were read by immunoSEQ multiplex PCR, and TCRdb kept only the in-frame ones, dropping some. In the table there are about 180,000 clones, around 87% of which are singletons. The specimen sequenced was peripheral blood. These receptors came from a man aged 55 to 69 with COVID-19, enrolled during active disease. CDR3s include the opening cysteine and the closing phenylalanine or tryptophan. A D gene is named only where the DNA matches it firmly. Not every row has a clone size; where given, it reads once, few, many or a size class.

>TRBV3-1/TRBV3-2|TRBJ2-3|NA|TRBD2
CASSLGLAGGDTQYF
TGTGCCAGCAGCCTCGGACTAGCGGGGGGAGATACGCAGTATTTT
>TRBV5-1|TRBJ1-1|NA|NA
CASRKAGTPNTEAFF
TGCGCCAGCAGAAAAGCCGGGACACCAAACACTGAAGCTTTCTTT
>TRBV28|TRBJ1-2|NA|NA
CASRASRGSLTGYTF
TGTGCCAGCAGAGCTTCCAGGGGAAGTCTCACTGGCTACACCTTC
>TRBV18|TRBJ1-3|NA|TRBD1
CASSLTGTGDASGNTIYF
TGTGCCAGCTCACTAACAGGGACAGGAGACGCCTCTGGAAACACCATATATTTT
>TRBV19|TRBJ1-1|NA|NA
CASSIEQGATEAFF
TGTGCCAGTAGTATCGAACAGGGTGCCACTGAAGCTTTCTTT
>TRBV27|TRBJ2-5|NA|TRBD1
CASSGSGTGSETQYF
TGTGCCAGCAGTGGTTCCGGGACAGGGTCAGAGACCCAGTACTTC
>TRBV7-2|TRBJ1-2|few|NA
CASSLGVNYGYTF
TGTGCCAGCAGCTTGGGAGTAAACTATGGCTACACCTTC
>TRBV29-1|TRBJ1-2|NA|TRBD1
CSVDRQGNGYTF
TGCAGCGTTGATAGACAGGGGAATGGCTACACCTTC
>TRBV10-3|TRBJ2-3|NA|TRBD2
CAISDSGSSYTQYF
TGTGCCATCAGTGATAGCGGGAGTAGTTATACGCAGTATTTT
>TRBV6-6|TRBJ2-2|once|TRBD2
CASSPATSGTGELFF
TGTGCCAGCAGTCCAGCGACTAGCGGGACCGGGGAGCTGTTTTTT
>TRBV18|TRBJ1-2|NA|NA
CASSPPGDRANYGYTF
TGTGCCAGCTCACCCCCCGGGGATCGAGCTAACTATGGCTACACCTTC
>TRBV4-1|TRBJ2-2|NA|NA
CASSQDRGGTGELFF
TGCGCCAGCAGCCAAGATCGCGGCGGCACCGGGGAGCTGTTTTTT
>TRBV9|TRBJ2-3|NA|NA
CASSADQGLGQYF
TGTGCCAGCAGCGCAGATCAGGGTTTGGGGCAGTATTTT
>TRBV4-3|TRBJ1-4|NA|NA
CASSQLVAEKLFF
TGCGCCAGCAGCCAGTTGGTGGCTGAAAAACTGTTTTTT
>TRBV5-5|TRBJ2-2|NA|TRBD1
CASSKTGTGNTGELFF
TGTGCCAGCAGTAAAACAGGGACAGGGAACACCGGGGAGCTGTTTTTT
>TRBV7-2|TRBJ2-2|NA|NA
CASSLTVNTGELFF
TGTGCCAGCAGCTTAACGGTAAACACCGGGGAGCTGTTTTTT
>TRBV7-9|TRBJ1-4|NA|NA
CASRQGWNEKLFF
TGTGCCAGCAGACAGGGTTGGAATGAAAAACTGTTTTTT
>TRBV10-1|TRBJ1-1|NA|NA
CASSEPRMNTEAFF
TGCGCCAGCAGTGAACCCAGGATGAACACTGAAGCTTTCTTT
>TRBV5-8|TRBJ1-2|once|NA
CASSFLPYGYTF
TGTGCCAGCAGCTTTCTTCCCTATGGCTACACCTTC
>TRBV5-4|TRBJ2-2|once|NA
CASSLPGGRTGELFF
TGTGCCAGCAGCCTTCCCGGGGGGCGGACCGGGGAGCTGTTTTTT
>TRBV27|TRBJ1-2|NA|TRBD1
CASSLGQGLGYGYTF
TGTGCCAGCAGTCTGGGACAGGGGCTGGGATATGGCTACACCTTC
>TRBV5-1|TRBJ2-7|NA|TRBD1
CASSLGVPGQGYEQYF
TGCGCCAGCAGCTTAGGGGTCCCGGGACAGGGGTACGAGCAGTACTTC
>TRBV5-8|TRBJ1-5|NA|TRBD1
CASSLTGTGANQPQHF
TGTGCCAGCAGCTTAACCGGGACAGGGGCCAATCAGCCCCAGCATTTT
>TRBV29-1|TRBJ1-1|NA|NA
CSVRLPNTEAFF
TGCAGCGTGAGACTGCCGAACACTGAAGCTTTCTTT
>TRBV5-5|TRBJ1-4|NA|NA
CASSLGQVNEKLFF
TGTGCCAGCAGCTTGGGACAAGTTAATGAAAAACTGTTTTTT
>TRBV7-8|TRBJ2-1|NA|NA
CASSPVEGARNEQFF
TGTGCCAGCAGCCCCGTGGAGGGGGCCCGCAATGAGCAGTTCTTC
>TRBV19|TRBJ2-1|NA|TRBD2
CASSIGFGERGFYNEQFF
TGTGCCAGTAGTATAGGTTTTGGCGAGCGGGGGTTCTACAATGAGCAGTTCTTC
>TRBV7-6|TRBJ2-1|once|TRBD1
CASSSYPGQGENEQFF
TGTGCCAGCAGCTCATACCCGGGACAGGGGGAGAATGAGCAGTTCTTC
>TRBV6-1|TRBJ1-5|NA|NA
CASSEDPNSNQPQHF
TGTGCCAGCAGTGAAGATCCAAATAGCAATCAGCCCCAGCATTTT
>TRBV5-6|TRBJ2-2|once|TRBD1
CASSLVDRGRAGELFF
TGTGCCAGCAGCTTAGTAGATAGGGGGCGCGCCGGGGAGCTGTTTTTT
>TRBV18|TRBJ2-1|NA|TRBD2
CASSPGTSFNEQFF
TGTGCCAGCTCACCAGGGACTAGCTTCAATGAGCAGTTCTTC
>TRBV18|TRBJ2-1|NA|TRBD1
CASSSQSGQGGNEQFF
TGTGCCAGCTCATCACAGTCGGGACAGGGGGGGAATGAGCAGTTCTTC
>TRBV7-9|TRBJ1-3|NA|TRBD1
CASSAGQGRNTIYF
TGTGCCAGCAGCGCGGGACAGGGGAGAAACACCATATATTTT
>TRBV18|TRBJ2-2|NA|NA
CASSPFQGSNTGELFF
TGTGCCAGCTCACCATTTCAGGGGTCGAACACCGGGGAGCTGTTTTTT
>TRBV7-9|TRBJ2-3|NA|NA
CASSPSNTDTQYF
TGTGCCAGCAGTCCATCCAACACAGATACGCAGTATTTT
>TRBV7-2|TRBJ2-1|once|NA
CASSAATRSRYNEQFF
TGTGCCAGCAGCGCCGCGACGAGGAGCCGATACAATGAGCAGTTCTTC
>TRBV7-6|TRBJ2-2|NA|TRBD2
CASSILAGGSTGELFF
TGTGCCAGCAGCATTCTAGCGGGGGGGAGCACCGGGGAGCTGTTTTTT
>TRBV7-2|TRBJ1-2|once|NA
CASSLLGVDGYTF
TGTGCCAGCAGCCTATTAGGGGTGGATGGCTACACCTTC
>TRBV3-1/TRBV3-2|TRBJ2-7|NA|NA
CASSQAGVEQYF
TGTGCCAGCAGCCAAGCAGGGGTCGAGCAGTACTTC
>TRBV6-2/TRBV6-3|TRBJ2-2|NA|TRBD1
CASSLEATGRGGELFF
TGTGCCAGCAGTTTGGAGGCGACAGGGCGCGGCGGGGAGCTGTTTTTT
>TRBV6-6|TRBJ1-1|NA|TRBD1
CASTGDRGLAFF
TGTGCCAGCACCGGGGACAGGGGGTTAGCTTTCTTT
>TRBV30|TRBJ2-7|few|TRBD1
CAWSVLKDRREQYF
TGTGCCTGGAGTGTACTCAAGGACAGGAGGGAGCAGTACTTC
>TRBV9|TRBJ1-6|NA|NA
CASSVDGGDSPLHF
TGTGCCAGCAGCGTAGATGGCGGGGATTCACCCCTCCACTTT
>TRBV16|TRBJ1-3|NA|TRBD1
CASSLRDSYSGNTIYF
TGTGCCAGCAGCCTCCGGGACAGCTACTCTGGAAACACCATATATTTT
>TRBV13|TRBJ2-7|NA|TRBD1
CASSSGTGFYEQYF
TGTGCCAGCAGCTCCGGGACAGGTTTCTACGAGCAGTACTTC
>TRBV7-9|TRBJ1-1|NA|NA
CASSSKVRQSPPGEAFF
TGTGCCAGCAGCTCAAAAGTGCGACAGAGTCCCCCGGGTGAAGCTTTCTTT
>TRBV5-6|TRBJ1-5|NA|NA
CASSLGGRIFPNQPQHF
TGTGCCAGCAGCTTGGGAGGGAGGATTTTCCCCAATCAGCCCCAGCATTTT
>TRBV19|TRBJ1-1|NA|TRBD1
CATGGTGILNTEAFF
TGTGCCACCGGGGGGACAGGGATCTTGAACACTGAAGCTTTCTTT
>TRBV6-5|TRBJ1-2|NA|TRBD1
CASSWDRGAYGYTF
TGTGCCAGCAGTTGGGACAGGGGGGCCTATGGCTACACCTTC
>TRBV28|TRBJ2-7|NA|TRBD1
CASTDGQGYYEQYF
TGTGCCAGCACGGACGGACAGGGGTACTACGAGCAGTACTTC
>TRBV7-6|TRBJ1-6|once|NA
CASSVEVNSPLHF
TGTGCCAGCAGCGTCGAGGTTAATTCACCCCTCCACTTT
>TRBV7-9|TRBJ2-6|once|NA
CASSLEGVAGANVLTF
TGTGCCAGCAGCTTAGAAGGAGTAGCTGGGGCCAACGTCCTGACTTTC
>TRBV24-1|TRBJ2-2|NA|NA
CATVGSGAGELFF
TGTGCCACCGTCGGTTCAGGGGCCGGGGAGCTGTTTTTT
>TRBV23-1|TRBJ1-6|NA|NA
CASNPGMDTKISPLHF
TGCGCCAGCAATCCAGGGATGGATACCAAGATTTCACCCCTCCACTTT
>TRBV12-3/TRBV12-4|TRBJ2-2|NA|NA
CASSLASNGELFF
TGTGCCAGCAGTTTGGCCTCAAACGGGGAGCTGTTTTTT
>TRBV7-8|TRBJ2-3|NA|NA
CASSLSILRPRGTDTQYF
TGTGCCAGCAGCTTATCGATTTTAAGGCCGAGGGGCACAGATACGCAGTATTTT
>TRBV3-1/TRBV3-2|TRBJ1-5|NA|TRBD1
CASSQGDRALSGQPQHF
TGTGCCAGCAGCCAAGGAGACAGGGCATTATCCGGGCAGCCCCAGCATTTT